The clone carrying this T cell receptor beta chain was seen ten or more times. The antigen is undetermined. Among ophthalmopathy patients, the Clinical Activity Score reached at least 3, the NOSPECS grade reached at least 4, and duration remained under 3 months. Diagnostic decisions used clinical symptoms, serum thyroxine and TRAb, thyroid ultrasound and orbital computed tomography. The data stem from a study of T cells in Graves' hyperthyroidism and ophthalmopathy. General observations from the study: Most thyroid clonotypes with frequency above 0.001 were detected in blood.

RNA transcripts were the template for amplifying TCR beta CDR3 regions. A first-round RT-PCR of the TCR CDR3 used the HTBI primer set. Each CDR3 protein gets one entry after TCRdb re-called the multiplex PCR reads with MiXCR. The sample comprises about 610,000 distinct CDR3 sequences, around 15% of which are singletons, and 2.5% to 4% rests with the top ten. Trimming at V came to 5 bases and at J to 7 bases, leaving 11 bases not matched to a gene. The CDR3 is made up of 16 amino acids. Germline V lookup: CDR1 SGHTA, CDR2 FQGNSA. V gene TRBV7-2 combines with J gene TRBJ2-1, with 10 bases aligning to TRBD2. Sequencing was performed on blood. The clonotype originates from a woman aged 40 to 49 with Graves' ophthalmopathy. In DNA form, the CDR3 reads TGTGCCAGCAGCCCCCGGAGCGGGAGGGCCTCAAATGAGCAGTTCTTC. This gives the protein CASSPRSGRASNEQFF. Full variable domain (missing parts from reference TRBV7-2 and TRBJ2-1): GAGVSQSPSNKVTEKGKDVELRCDPISGHTALYWYRQSLGQGLEFLIYFQGNSAPDKSGLPSDRFSAERTGGSVSTLTIQRTQQEDSAVYLCASSPRSGRASNEQFFGPGTRLTVL.